A selection of T cell receptor beta chains follows, all from one sample in a study of regulatory T cells in long-lasting Graves disease. TCRdb processed the multiplex PCR reads anew with MiXCR; each CDR3 protein has one entry. The sample lists roughly 400,000 distinct CDR3 sequences, about 21% seen once, with roughly an eighth in the top ten. This sample comprised peripheral blood mononuclear cells (PBMCs), obtained when the disease was refractory, from a patient treated with antithyroid drugs. The source is a female donor with Graves disease. CDR3s include the opening cysteine and the closing phenylalanine or tryptophan. A D gene is named only where the DNA matches it firmly. Some rows mark clone size as missing; the rest say once, few, many or name a class of expanded clone.

abundance | j_gene | d_gene | v_gene | len | CDR3nt | CDR3aa
many | TRBJ2-4 | TRBD2 | TRBV28 | 17 | TGTGCCAGCAGACCCTTAGCTGGCACGGGAGGATCCAACATTCAGTACTTC | CASRPLAGTGGSNIQYF
NA | TRBJ2-7 | TRBD1 | TRBV7-6 | 13 | TGTGCCAGCAGCATAGGGACAGGGGCCGAGCAGTACTTC | CASSIGTGAEQYF
many | TRBJ1-5 | NA | TRBV3-1 | 14 | TGTGCCAGCAGCCAGGGTGGTAACAATCAGCCCCAGCATTTT | CASSQGGNNQPQHF
few | TRBJ2-1 | NA | TRBV5-4 | 16 | TGTGCCAGCAGCTCTCAGCCGACGAGCTCCTACAATGAGCAGTTCTTC | CASSSQPTSSYNEQFF
NA | TRBJ2-5 | NA | TRBV24-1 | 11 | TGTGCCACCGAAGACCAAGAGACCCAGTACTTC | CATEDQETQYF
few | TRBJ2-7 | TRBD2 | TRBV29-1 | 17 | TGCAGCGTTGGGGTTCGGCCAGGACTAGCGGGAGATAACGAGCAGTACTTC | CSVGVRPGLAGDNEQYF
few | TRBJ2-2 | NA | TRBV7-3 | 14 | TGTGCCAGCAGCTTTGGGCCCGGGACCGGGGAGCTGTTTTTT | CASSFGPGTGELFF
few | TRBJ2-2 | TRBD2 | TRBV7-9 | 23 | TGTGCCAGCAGCTCTATCACTTTCGGGACAGCAAATACTAGCGGGAAGAACACCGGGGAGCTGTTTTTT | CASSSITFGTANTSGKNTGELFF
many | TRBJ2-7 | TRBD2 | TRBV2 | 16 | TGTGCCAGCAGGGATTTGACTAGCCCCCGATCCTACGAGCAGTACTTC | CASRDLTSPRSYEQYF
few | TRBJ2-7 | NA | TRBV7-9 | 14 | TGTGCCAGCAGCCCCCCGGGCAGGGACTACGAGCAGTACTTC | CASSPPGRDYEQYF
many | TRBJ2-7 | TRBD1 | TRBV6-1 | 15 | TGTGCCAGCAGTGGCGGCCGGACAGGCTCCTACGAGCAGTACTTC | CASSGGRTGSYEQYF
many | TRBJ1-4 | NA | TRBV2 | 15 | TGTGCCAGCAGTCCACGGACAGCTACCCCAGAAAAACTGTTTTTT | CASSPRTATPEKLFF
NA | TRBJ2-5 | TRBD2 | TRBV2 | 14 | TGTGGCAGCAGTGACTCGGGAGGTGGGGAGACCCAGTACTTC | CGSSDSGGGETQYF
few | TRBJ2-7 | NA | TRBV27 | 14 | TGTGCCAGCAGTTACTCCGGCAGGGACTACGAGCAGTACTTC | CASSYSGRDYEQYF
few | TRBJ1-1 | NA | TRBV7-3 | 17 | TGTGCCAGCAGCTTAACGGCCCCGAATCAGCTGAACACTGAAGCTTTCTTT | CASSLTAPNQLNTEAFF
many | TRBJ1-1 | NA | TRBV7-8 | 15 | TGTGCCAGCAGCTTGTTCGCTACCCGGCCGGGTGAAGCTTTCTTT | CASSLFATRPGEAFF
many | TRBJ2-5 | NA | TRBV20-1 | 16 | TGCAGTGCTAGAGATTCGTACGGGGGCTGGGGAGAGACCCAGTACTTC | CSARDSYGGWGETQYF
NA | TRBJ2-3 | TRBD2 | TRBV6-2/TRBV6-3 | 16 | TGTGCCAGCAGTTACCTGACTAGCGGGAGACCAGATACGCAGTATTTT | CASSYLTSGRPDTQYF
many | TRBJ2-5 | NA | TRBV3-1 | 15 | TGTGCCAGCAGCCGGCGTCCTCAGTACCAAGAGACCCAGTACTTC | CASSRRPQYQETQYF
many | TRBJ2-2 | TRBD1 | TRBV28 | 15 | TGTGCCAGCAGCGAGGACAGGGGGGGCACCGGGGAGCTGTTTTTT | CASSEDRGGTGELFF
NA | TRBJ2-1 | NA | TRBV7-8 | 14 | TGTGCCAGCGGGTCCTCGGGCGTCCACAATGAGCAGTTCTTC | CASGSSGVHNEQFF
NA | TRBJ2-7 | TRBD2 | TRBV20-1 | 15 | TGCAGTGCTAGATTCCTAGCGGGCCCAATCTACGAGCAGTACTTC | CSARFLAGPIYEQYF
many | TRBJ1-5 | NA | TRBV28 | 13 | TGTGCCAGCAGTTTTAGCGCAGGTCAGCCCCAGCATTTT | CASSFSAGQPQHF
many | TRBJ1-5 | NA | TRBV28 | 14 | TGTGCCAGCAGTTTCAGGAGGGGCAATCAGCCCCAGCATTTT | CASSFRRGNQPQHF
many | TRBJ1-5 | NA | TRBV10-3 | 15 | TGTGCCATCAGTGAGTCAGGAAATAGCAATCAGCCCCAGCATTTT | CAISESGNSNQPQHF
few | TRBJ2-5 | NA | TRBV2 | 15 | TGTGCCAGCAGGGGAAGACAGGAAGAGGCACTGGCCCAGTACTTC | CASRGRQEEALAQYF
NA | TRBJ1-5 | NA | TRBV6-1 | 14 | TGTGCCAGCACGCCGTCCGGGAGCAATCAGCCCCAGCATTTT | CASTPSGSNQPQHF
many | TRBJ1-2 | NA | TRBV29-1 | 13 | TGCAGCGTTGAACAGGACGGAGACTATGGCTACACCTTC | CSVEQDGDYGYTF
many | TRBJ1-1 | NA | TRBV6-5 | 16 | TGTGCCAGCAGTTACTCGATTGGACACCTGAACACTGAAGCTTTCTTT | CASSYSIGHLNTEAFF
few | TRBJ2-5 | TRBD1 | TRBV3-1 | 14 | TGTGCCAGCAGCCTACAGGGGTCGGATGAGACCCAGTACTTC | CASSLQGSDETQYF
once | TRBJ2-1 | NA | TRBV6-5 | 20 | TGTGCCAGCAGTTACGGGCCGCTGTTTCAATCCTCTCCGAGGTACAATGAGCAGTTCTTC | CASSYGPLFQSSPRYNEQFF
few | TRBJ2-7 | TRBD2 | TRBV27 | 15 | TGTGCCAGCAGTTTATCTATAGCGGGAGGCTACGAGCAGTACTTC | CASSLSIAGGYEQYF
NA | TRBJ2-7 | NA | TRBV20-1 | 11 | TGCAGTGCTAGAGACAGCGACGAGCAGTACTTC | CSARDSDEQYF
NA | TRBJ1-6 | NA | TRBV28 | 13 | TGTGCCAGCAGTTTATCAGTTAATTCACCCCTCCACTTT | CASSLSVNSPLHF
many | TRBJ1-5 | TRBD1 | TRBV10-3 | 16 | TGTGCCATCAGTCAAAGTTCCGGGACAGGGCATCAGCCCCAGCATTTT | CAISQSSGTGHQPQHF
few | TRBJ2-1 | NA | TRBV5-8 | 12 | TGTGCCAGCAGCATTAGGACCGGTGAGCAGTTCTTC | CASSIRTGEQFF
NA | TRBJ2-4 | NA | TRBV29-1 | 17 | TGCAGCGTTGAAGATTTAGGAGTGGACCTAGCCAAAAACATTCAGTACTTC | CSVEDLGVDLAKNIQYF
many | TRBJ1-1 | NA | TRBV20-1 | 16 | TGCAGTGCTACCCTGGGGTTGCGGGGGGTGAGCACTGAAGCTTTCTTT | CSATLGLRGVSTEAFF
many | TRBJ1-1 | NA | TRBV10-3 | 14 | TGTGCCATCAGTGAAGGGGCCGTGAACACTGAAGCTTTCTTT | CAISEGAVNTEAFF
many | TRBJ1-5 | NA | TRBV6-5 | 15 | TGTGCCAGCAGTTACTCGGGGAGTAGCAATCAGCCCCAGCATTTT | CASSYSGSSNQPQHF
few | TRBJ2-5 | NA | TRBV5-1 | 17 | TGCGCCAGCAGCTTGGTTGGGTCTCGGGCGTACCAAGAGACCCAGTACTTC | CASSLVGSRAYQETQYF
NA | TRBJ1-5 | NA | TRBV6-9 | 13 | TGTGCCAGCAGTTACTCGAAGGCAGGTGAGGCGCATTTT | CASSYSKAGEAHF
many | TRBJ2-5 | TRBD2 | TRBV12-3/TRBV12-4 | 16 | TGTGCCAGCAGTGGGACTTGGCGGGAGTATTGGGAGACCCAGTACTTC | CASSGTWREYWETQYF
many | TRBJ2-7 | NA | TRBV27 | 13 | TGTGCCAGCAGCCCGACAACCTTCTACGAGCAGTACTTC | CASSPTTFYEQYF
many | TRBJ2-2 | NA | TRBV18 | 14 | TGTGCCAGCAGTCCCAGCAGGAACACCGGGGAGCTGTTTTTT | CASSPSRNTGELFF
few | TRBJ2-6 | TRBD1 | TRBV28 | 18 | TGTGCCAGCAGTTCCGCCGGGACAGGGGCCTCTGGGGCCAACGTCCTGACTTTC | CASSSAGTGASGANVLTF
many | TRBJ1-4 | NA | TRBV28 | 18 | TGTGCCAGCAGTTTAGGCGGGGCCTTCCTCTCCCCTAATGAAAAACTGTTTTTT | CASSLGGAFLSPNEKLFF
few | TRBJ2-7 | NA | TRBV28 | 15 | TGTGCCAGCACCCGTCAGACAGCGATCTTGGGGGTAAGGTACTTC | CASTRQTAILGVRYF
many | TRBJ1-6 | NA | TRBV27 | 15 | TGTGCCAGCAGTTTATCGATGGCAGGGATTTCACCCCTCCACTTT | CASSLSMAGISPLHF
many | TRBJ2-5 | NA | TRBV6-1 | 13 | TGTGCCAGCACCTTTCTATTGGGGGAGACCCAGTACTTC | CASTFLLGETQYF
NA | TRBJ1-2 | NA | TRBV5-5 | 14 | TGTGCCAGCAGCTTAGGGGCACCCGTCTATGGCTACACCTTC | CASSLGAPVYGYTF
NA | TRBJ2-7 | NA | TRBV29-1 | 11 | TGCAGCGTTGCTGGCACCAACGAGCAGTACTTC | CSVAGTNEQYF